The sequence of this T cell receptor (beta chain) was determined in a study of blood T cell repertoires in COVID-19. The germline V gene has CDR1 SGDLS and CDR2 YYNGEE. This CDR3 spans 15 amino acids. V lost 2 bases and J lost 4, with 16 bases in between. A Seattle source enrolled patients during active infection and followed them longitudinally. In the original analysis: For nucleated cells, counts were estimated from reference gene primer amplification. Generated by immunoSEQ multiplex PCR, the TCRdb table keeps only in-frame clones and is missing some. That table supplies the V and J calls and clone size; D and trimming were determined from the DNA. The sample yields around 75,000 clones, approximately 80% seen once.

The rearrangement uses TRBV9 and TRBJ2-7; D is possibly TRBD1 (5 bases). The receptor was derived from a man in his fifties with COVID-19, enrolled during active disease. Material for sequencing was peripheral blood. For the CDR3, the DNA is TGTGCCAGCAGCGTCGCCGACAGTCAAGCTTACGAGCAGTACTTC. It is translated as CASSVADSQAYEQYF.